These T cell receptor beta chains were read from a single sample in a study of T-cell memory formation after mild COVID-19. One entry per CDR3 protein results from TCRdb running MiXCR on the 5' RACE reads. The table has about 140,000 distinct CDR3 sequences, roughly 13% seen once. Sequencing used PBMCs or a T cell subset sorted from them (not recorded which). These receptors were taken from an adult woman who had mild COVID-19 (a few samples of this study predate the infection). Cell type and time point are not known. Both conserved end residues are part of each CDR3. The D gene is left open where the match is weak. Clone size, where shown, is once, few, many, or a class for clones that have expanded.

j_gene: TRBJ2-7; abundance: few; v_gene: TRBV12-3/TRBV12-4; d_gene: TRBD2; CDR3aa: CASSFSGGAYEQYF
j_gene: TRBJ2-3; abundance: few; v_gene: TRBV2; d_gene: TRBD2; CDR3aa: CASKGTSGADTQYF
j_gene: TRBJ2-5; abundance: NA; v_gene: TRBV5-1; d_gene: NA; CDR3aa: CASTNTTRTVGETQYF
j_gene: TRBJ1-6; abundance: few; v_gene: TRBV12-3/TRBV12-4; d_gene: NA; CDR3aa: CASTLGGPLHF
j_gene: TRBJ1-1; abundance: NA; v_gene: TRBV6-2/TRBV6-3; d_gene: TRBD1; CDR3aa: CASSYSTLEGANTEAFF
j_gene: TRBJ2-7; abundance: NA; v_gene: TRBV12-3/TRBV12-4; d_gene: NA; CDR3aa: CASSFSPASSYEQYF
j_gene: TRBJ2-1; abundance: few; v_gene: TRBV2; d_gene: TRBD1; CDR3aa: CASRATGYNEQFF
j_gene: TRBJ2-2; abundance: few; v_gene: TRBV12-3/TRBV12-4; d_gene: NA; CDR3aa: CASSRGTQSMNTGELFF
j_gene: TRBJ2-7; abundance: NA; v_gene: TRBV7-9; d_gene: NA; CDR3aa: CASSLGGLEQYF
j_gene: TRBJ2-1; abundance: many; v_gene: TRBV11-2; d_gene: NA; CDR3aa: CASSLRTGTYSYNEQFF
j_gene: TRBJ2-3; abundance: many; v_gene: TRBV7-9; d_gene: TRBD2; CDR3aa: CASSLGSSGSRTDTQYF
j_gene: TRBJ2-7; abundance: NA; v_gene: TRBV6-2/TRBV6-3; d_gene: NA; CDR3aa: CASSPRGSYEQYF
j_gene: TRBJ1-2; abundance: few; v_gene: TRBV5-1; d_gene: NA; CDR3aa: CASSPQARTVVRGYGYTF
j_gene: TRBJ2-1; abundance: few; v_gene: TRBV4-3; d_gene: TRBD1; CDR3aa: CASSPVGGTGDYNEQFF
j_gene: TRBJ1-3; abundance: NA; v_gene: TRBV29-1; d_gene: TRBD1; CDR3aa: CSVAPTGPGNTIYF
j_gene: TRBJ2-7; abundance: few; v_gene: TRBV12-3/TRBV12-4; d_gene: TRBD2; CDR3aa: CASSPGGEQYF
j_gene: TRBJ1-1; abundance: NA; v_gene: TRBV6-1; d_gene: NA; CDR3aa: CASSEHRVEYTEAFF
j_gene: TRBJ2-1; abundance: many; v_gene: TRBV12-3/TRBV12-4; d_gene: TRBD1; CDR3aa: CASSLVGQVYNEQFF
j_gene: TRBJ2-1; abundance: NA; v_gene: TRBV29-1; d_gene: NA; CDR3aa: CSVEDRDDEQFF
j_gene: TRBJ2-7; abundance: NA; v_gene: TRBV20-1; d_gene: TRBD2; CDR3aa: CSARYASGSYEQYF
j_gene: TRBJ2-5; abundance: NA; v_gene: TRBV7-2; d_gene: NA; CDR3aa: CASSLGGTSRRETQYF
j_gene: TRBJ2-4; abundance: few; v_gene: TRBV20-1; d_gene: TRBD2; CDR3aa: CSARPPASGIENIQYF
j_gene: TRBJ1-1; abundance: NA; v_gene: TRBV7-9; d_gene: TRBD1; CDR3aa: CASSFPGQGENTEAFF